What follows are 10 T cell receptor beta chains derived from one specimen sequenced in a study of response to subunit inactivated influenza vaccine. TCRdb passed the RT-PCR reads through MiXCR, listing each CDR3 protein once. The sample comprises 530,000 or so distinct CDR3 sequences, about 11% of which are singletons, and about 10% rests with the top ten. Sample: PBMCs from blood, taken on the day of vaccination. These receptors were collected from a man aged 45-65 years who received an inactivated influenza vaccine.

This clonotype came up a few times. The chain couples TRBV5-6 to TRBJ2-3; the match to TRBD2 covers 8 bases. Germline CDR1 and CDR2: SGHDT and YYEEEE. V shed 4 bases, J shed 2 bases, and the junction held 6 bases outside the gene matches. There are 15 residues in the CDR3. The CDR3 sequence is CASSLGTRITDTQYF. The DNA of the CDR3 is TGTGCCAGCAGCCTGGGGACTAGAATCACAGATACGCAGTATTTT.

The chain employs TRBV27 and TRBJ1-5; D ambiguous. Germline assignment: CDR1 MNHEY and CDR2 SMNVEV (reference sequence). The length of the CDR3 is 13 residues. V lost 3 bases and J 4 bases, leaving 7 bases between the germline ends. The CDR3, as DNA: TGTGCCAGCAGTTTGATGGGGAATCAGCCCCAGCATTTT. Translated: CASSLMGNQPQHF.

J is TRBJ1-2 and V is TRBV19; 8 bases fit TRBD1. This CDR3 comprises 14 residues. Germline lookup yields CDR1 LNHDA and CDR2 SQIVND (reference sequence). The V gene end was trimmed by 3 bases and the J gene end by 4 bases; junction bases not matched to a gene: 4. This CDR3 is CASSMGQAIYGYTF. The DNA for the CDR3 is TGTGCCAGTAGTATGGGACAGGCGATCTATGGCTACACCTTC. Using reference TRBV19 and TRBJ1-2 for the parts outside the CDR3, the full variable domain is DGGITQSPKYLFRKEGQNVTLSCEQNLNHDAMYWYRQDPGQGLRLIYYSQIVNDFQKGDIAEGYSVSREKKESFPLTVTSAQKNPTAFYLCASSMGQAIYGYTFGSGTRLTVV.

As concerns this clonotype: Given a much more abundant clone one base away, this may be a read error. The chain uses TRBV28 and TRBJ2-7; 10 bases agree with TRBD1. This CDR3 is 15 amino acids long. Looked up from germline, CDR1 is MDHEN and CDR2 is SYDVKM. For the CDR3, the DNA is TGTGGCTCCCGACTGGGACAGGGGAACTCCTACGAGCAGTACTTC. It encodes CGSRLGQGNSYEQYF. Filled out from reference TRBV28 and TRBJ2-7, the complete variable domain reads DVKVTQSSRYLVKRTGEKVFLECVQDMDHENMFWYRQDPGLGLRLIYFSYDVKMKEKGDIPEGYSVSREKKERFSLILESASTNQTSMYLCGSRLGQGNSYEQYFGPGTRLTVT.

In its sample, this clonotype was seen many times. The chain combines TRBV15 with TRBJ2-3, with D possibly being TRBD1 or TRBD2 (5 bases each). Germline V gives CDR1 LNHNV, CDR2 YYDKDF (reference sequence). Deletions cut 5 bases from V and 0 bases from J, with 15 bases between. The length of the CDR3 is 16 residues. CDR3 amino acids: CATSDYQGASTDTQYF. CDR3 bases: TGTGCCACCAGCGACTACCAGGGTGCTAGCACAGATACGCAGTATTTT.

The sample holds a few counts of this clonotype. The rearrangement links TRBV12-3 or TRBV12-4 to TRBJ2-1, with D perhaps TRBD2 (5 bases). There are 16 residues in the CDR3. Trimming pared 2 bases from V and 2 bases from J, leaving 13 bases between. In DNA form, the CDR3 reads TGTGCCAGCAGTTTACTCAGGACTCACGCCTACAATGAGCAGTTCTTC. Its protein product is CASSLLRTHAYNEQFF.

As for this clonotype: This may come from a read error, since a much larger clone is one base off. The chain recombines TRBV4-3 with TRBJ2-2, with D hard to call. The V end lost 0 bases, the J end lost 4 bases, and 18 bases lay between the germline ends. The germline CDR1 and CDR2 sequences are LGHNA and YSLEER. The CDR3 extends over 18 amino acids. DNA of the CDR3: TGCGCCAGCAGCCAAGAGCCCGGCGCTGGGCAGTTCACCGGGGAGCTGTTTTTT. Its protein is CASSQEPGAGQFTGELFF.

The table lists this clonotype with a few counts. The chain links TRBV6-2 or TRBV6-3 to TRBJ2-3; 9 bases are a match to TRBD2. The V gene's germline CDR1 is MNHEY and CDR2 SVGEGT. V shed 6 bases and J 2 bases; nucleotides not matched to a gene: 24. The CDR3 has 21 residues. This chain's CDR3 is CASSTTAGGPQTETDTDTQYF. The CDR3 coding sequence is TGTGCCAGCAGCACCACTGCGGGGGGGCCTCAGACAGAAACCGACACAGATACGCAGTATTTT.

V usage is TRBV24-1 and J usage is TRBJ2-2, with TRBD2 identical over 10 bases. Unmatched junction bases numbered 0, after V lost 5 bases and J lost 4 bases. The V gene's germline CDR1 is KGHDR and CDR2 SFDVKD. The CDR3 spans 14 residues. CDR3 nucleotide sequence: TGTGCCACCAGTGGGACTAGCGGCACCGGGGAGCTGTTTTTT. Residues: CATSGTSGTGELFF.

As to this clonotype: A read error is possible here, since a much larger clone lies one base away. The V gene is TRBV5-1, the J gene TRBJ2-3, with D possibly being TRBD2 (6 bases). Germline values: CDR1 SGHRS, CDR2 YFSETQ. The length of the CDR3 is 15 residues. The CDR3 is CARSFVAGLTDTQYF. As DNA, the CDR3 is TGCGCCAGGAGCTTTGTGGCGGGGTTGACAGATACGCAGTATTTT.